The clone carrying this TCR beta chain came up a few times. V shed 5 bases and J 5 bases; nucleotides not matched to a gene: 5. Per germline, CDR1 SGHVS and CDR2 FQNEAQ. The CDR3 is made up of 14 amino acids. This sample was taken from a study of T-cell memory formation after mild COVID-19. TCRdb processed the 5' RACE reads anew with MiXCR; each CDR3 protein has one entry. The sample contains approximately 400,000 distinct CDR3 sequences, approximately 18% of which appear only once. The sequenced sample was PBMCs or a T cell subset sorted from them (not recorded which). This TCR was sampled from a man between 18 and 29 years old who had mild COVID-19 (a few samples of this study predate the infection). Cell type and time point are not known. The chain couples TRBV7-8 to TRBJ1-5; 8 nucleotides match TRBD1. The CDR3 is CASSRDRGDQPQHF. As DNA, the CDR3 is TGTGCCAGCAGCCGCGACAGGGGCGATCAGCCCCAGCATTTT.